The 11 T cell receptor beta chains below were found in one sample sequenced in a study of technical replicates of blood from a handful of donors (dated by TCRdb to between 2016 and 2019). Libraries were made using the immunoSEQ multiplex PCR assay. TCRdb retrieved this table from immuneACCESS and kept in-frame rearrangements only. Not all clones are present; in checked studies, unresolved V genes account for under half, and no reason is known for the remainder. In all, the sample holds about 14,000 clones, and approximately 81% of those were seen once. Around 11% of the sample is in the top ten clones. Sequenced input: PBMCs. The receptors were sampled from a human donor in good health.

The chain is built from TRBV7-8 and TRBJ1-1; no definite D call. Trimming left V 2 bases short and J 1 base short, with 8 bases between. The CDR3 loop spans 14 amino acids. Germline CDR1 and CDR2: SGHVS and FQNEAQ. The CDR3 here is CASSLTTTNTEAFF. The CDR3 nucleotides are TGTGCCAGCAGCTTAACGACAACGAACACTGAAGCTTTCTTT.

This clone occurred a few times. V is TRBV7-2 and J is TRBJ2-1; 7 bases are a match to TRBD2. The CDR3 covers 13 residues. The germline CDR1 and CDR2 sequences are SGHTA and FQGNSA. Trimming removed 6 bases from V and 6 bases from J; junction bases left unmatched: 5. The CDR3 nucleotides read TGTGCCAGCAGTCCCCCGGGGGGCAATGAGCAGTTCTTC. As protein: CASSPPGGNEQFF.

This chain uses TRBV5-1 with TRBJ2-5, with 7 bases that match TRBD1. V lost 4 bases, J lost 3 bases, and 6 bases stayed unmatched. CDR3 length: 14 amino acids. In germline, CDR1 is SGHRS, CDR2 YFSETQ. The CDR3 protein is CASSLGTAKETQYF. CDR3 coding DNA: TGCGCCAGCAGCCTCGGGACAGCCAAAGAGACCCAGTACTTC.

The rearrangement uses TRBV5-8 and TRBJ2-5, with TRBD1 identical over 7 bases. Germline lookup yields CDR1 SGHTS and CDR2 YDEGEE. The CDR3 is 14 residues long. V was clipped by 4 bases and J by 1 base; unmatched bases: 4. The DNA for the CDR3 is TGTGCCAGCAGCAGTGGGACAGCCCAAGAGACCCAGTACTTC. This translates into CASSSGTAQETQYF.

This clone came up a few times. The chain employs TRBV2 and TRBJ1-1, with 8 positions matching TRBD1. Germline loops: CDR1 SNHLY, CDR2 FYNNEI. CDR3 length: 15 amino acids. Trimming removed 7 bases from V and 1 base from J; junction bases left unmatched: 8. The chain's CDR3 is CASIWTGTGNTEAFF. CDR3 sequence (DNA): TGTGCCAGCATTTGGACAGGGACGGGGAACACTGAAGCTTTCTTT.

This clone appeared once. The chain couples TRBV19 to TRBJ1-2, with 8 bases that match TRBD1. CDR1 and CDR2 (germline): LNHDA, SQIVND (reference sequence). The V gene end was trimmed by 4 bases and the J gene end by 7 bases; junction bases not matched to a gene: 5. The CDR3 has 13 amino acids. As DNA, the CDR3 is TGTGCCAGTAGTACACTCGACAGGGGTGGCTACACCTTC. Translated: CASSTLDRGGYTF.

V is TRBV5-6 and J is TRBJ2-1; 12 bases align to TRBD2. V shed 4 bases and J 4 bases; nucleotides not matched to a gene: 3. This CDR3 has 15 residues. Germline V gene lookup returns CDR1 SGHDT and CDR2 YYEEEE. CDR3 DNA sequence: TGTGCCAGCAGCATAGGGACTAGCGGGTACAATGAGCAGTTCTTC. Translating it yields CASSIGTSGYNEQFF.

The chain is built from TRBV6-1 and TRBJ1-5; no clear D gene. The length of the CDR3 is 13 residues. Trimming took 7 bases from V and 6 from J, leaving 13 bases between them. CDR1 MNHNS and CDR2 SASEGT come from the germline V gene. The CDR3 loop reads CASTEAGSQPQHF. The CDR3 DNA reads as TGTGCCAGCACCGAAGCCGGGAGTCAGCCCCAGCATTTT.

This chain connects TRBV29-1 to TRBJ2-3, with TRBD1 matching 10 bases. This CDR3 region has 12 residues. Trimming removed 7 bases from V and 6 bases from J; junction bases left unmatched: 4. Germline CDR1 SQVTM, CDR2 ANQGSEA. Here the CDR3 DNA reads TGCAGCGGACAGGGGGCCTCCGATACGCAGTATTTT. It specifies CSGQGASDTQYF.

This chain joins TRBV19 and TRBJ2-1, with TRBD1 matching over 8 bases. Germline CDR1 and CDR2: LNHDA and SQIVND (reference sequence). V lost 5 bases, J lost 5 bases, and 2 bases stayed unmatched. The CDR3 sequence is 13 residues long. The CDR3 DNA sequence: TGTGCCAGTAGTGGCAGGGGGCACAATGAGCAGTTCTTC. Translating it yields CASSGRGHNEQFF.

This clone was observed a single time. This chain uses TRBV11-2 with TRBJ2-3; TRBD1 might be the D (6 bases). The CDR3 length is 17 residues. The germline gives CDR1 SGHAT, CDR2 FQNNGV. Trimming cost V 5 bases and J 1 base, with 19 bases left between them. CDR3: CASSTMLAAGGTDTQYF. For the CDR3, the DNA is TGTGCCAGCAGCACGATGCTCGCCGCAGGGGGCACAGATACGCAGTATTTT.